This TCR beta chain derives from a study of shared T cell receptors in the human thymus. Trimming removed 1 base from V and 5 bases from J, with 21 bases in between. CDR3 length equals 18 residues. The germline V gene has CDR1 SGHRS and CDR2 YFSETQ. TCRdb keeps only in-frame clones here, not all; method: immunoSEQ multiplex PCR. The sample has 550,000 to 800,000 clones, approximately 85% seen once. Another study also made use of these data, one on human thymus T cells. That paper states: The related literature has documented a marked overlap of thymic repertoires among unrelated individuals.

The gene calls are TRBV5-1 and TRBJ2-2; D might be TRBD2 (5 bases). Sequencing was carried out using thymocytes. The source is a girl younger than two with a congenital heart defect. CDR3 residues: CASSLWLARVGKTGELFF. The CDR3 DNA reads TGCGCCAGCAGCTTGTGGTTGGCGAGGGTCGGTAAGACCGGGGAGCTGTTTTTT.